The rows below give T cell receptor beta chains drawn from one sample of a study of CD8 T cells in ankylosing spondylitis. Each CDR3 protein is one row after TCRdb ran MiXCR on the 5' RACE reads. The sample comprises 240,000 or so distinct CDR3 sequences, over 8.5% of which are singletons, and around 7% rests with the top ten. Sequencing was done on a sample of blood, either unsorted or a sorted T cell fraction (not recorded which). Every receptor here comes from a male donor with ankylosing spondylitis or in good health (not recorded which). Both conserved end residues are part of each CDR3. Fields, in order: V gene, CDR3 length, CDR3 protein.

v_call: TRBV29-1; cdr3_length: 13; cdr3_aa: CSLGQATYNEQFF
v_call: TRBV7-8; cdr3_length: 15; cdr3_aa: CASSLLGSLQETQYF
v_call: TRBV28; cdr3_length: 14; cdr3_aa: CASSTTVFTDTQYF
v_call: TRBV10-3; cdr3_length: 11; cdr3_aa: CAISGASEQYF
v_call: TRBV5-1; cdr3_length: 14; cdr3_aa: CASSLATGIDEQFF
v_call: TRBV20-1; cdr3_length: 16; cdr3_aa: CSARDLSRGSNQPQHF
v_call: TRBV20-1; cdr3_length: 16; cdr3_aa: CSASASGRSGTGELFF
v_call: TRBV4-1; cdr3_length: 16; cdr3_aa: CASSPRAGTGNQPQHF
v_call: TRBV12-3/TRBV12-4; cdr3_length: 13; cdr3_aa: CASSLSEGVQAFF
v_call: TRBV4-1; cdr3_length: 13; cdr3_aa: CASSQERPETQYF
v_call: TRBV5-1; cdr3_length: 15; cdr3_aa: CASSPRPGGEKKLFF
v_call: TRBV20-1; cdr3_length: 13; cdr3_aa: CSALMGTGHGYTF
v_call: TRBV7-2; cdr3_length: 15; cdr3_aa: CASSLWGGRRKTQYF
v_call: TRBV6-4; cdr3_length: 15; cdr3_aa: CASSDGTGDTDTQYF
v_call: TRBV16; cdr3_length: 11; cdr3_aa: CASSQLYGYTF
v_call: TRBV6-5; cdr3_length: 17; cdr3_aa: CASSYYVGQATTYEQYF
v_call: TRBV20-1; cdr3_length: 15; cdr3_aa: CSAKDSGKDVYEQYF
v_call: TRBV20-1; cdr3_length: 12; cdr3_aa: CSASGITDTQYF
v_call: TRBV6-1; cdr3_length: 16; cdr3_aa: CASSNTGSSYNSPLHF
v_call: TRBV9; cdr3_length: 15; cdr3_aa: CASSRQGYSNQPQHF
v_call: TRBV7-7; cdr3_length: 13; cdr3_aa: CASSLNQQETQYF
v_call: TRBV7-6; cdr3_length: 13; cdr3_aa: CASSRGPLGTQYF
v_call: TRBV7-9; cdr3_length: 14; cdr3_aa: CASSFGGQNTEAFF
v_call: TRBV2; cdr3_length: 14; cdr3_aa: CASSEDLTNYGYTF
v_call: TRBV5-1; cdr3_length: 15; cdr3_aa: CASSAETGGQETQYF
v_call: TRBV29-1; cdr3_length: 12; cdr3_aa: CSVWIGGNEQFF
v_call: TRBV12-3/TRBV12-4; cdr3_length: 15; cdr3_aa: CASSFGRRGTGELFF
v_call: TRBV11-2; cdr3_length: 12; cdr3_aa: CASSGVPPEQYF
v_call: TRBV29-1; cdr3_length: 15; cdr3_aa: CSVEDGGRRTGELFF
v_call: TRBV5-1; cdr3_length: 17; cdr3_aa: CASSRSPARRNTDTQYF
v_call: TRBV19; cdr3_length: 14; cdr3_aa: CASSVNGGLYGYTF
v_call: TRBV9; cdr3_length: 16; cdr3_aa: CASSVGGTSGVYEQYF
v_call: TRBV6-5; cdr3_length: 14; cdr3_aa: CASSYGGEYNEQFF
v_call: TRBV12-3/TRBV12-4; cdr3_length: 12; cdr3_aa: CASKGGSTEAFF
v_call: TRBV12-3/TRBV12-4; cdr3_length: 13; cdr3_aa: CASSLSSGGSAFF
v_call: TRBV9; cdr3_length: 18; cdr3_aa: CASSPPSASLPGTDTQYF
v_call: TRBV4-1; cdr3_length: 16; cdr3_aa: CASSARRTSPVDEQFF
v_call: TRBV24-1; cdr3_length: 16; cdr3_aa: CATSDRATGSYNEQFF
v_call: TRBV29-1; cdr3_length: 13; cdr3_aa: CSVTLVEGQPQHF
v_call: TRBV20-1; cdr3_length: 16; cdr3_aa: CSASSAAAGDQDTQYF
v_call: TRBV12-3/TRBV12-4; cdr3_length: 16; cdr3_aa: CASSLVAGLAKNIQYF